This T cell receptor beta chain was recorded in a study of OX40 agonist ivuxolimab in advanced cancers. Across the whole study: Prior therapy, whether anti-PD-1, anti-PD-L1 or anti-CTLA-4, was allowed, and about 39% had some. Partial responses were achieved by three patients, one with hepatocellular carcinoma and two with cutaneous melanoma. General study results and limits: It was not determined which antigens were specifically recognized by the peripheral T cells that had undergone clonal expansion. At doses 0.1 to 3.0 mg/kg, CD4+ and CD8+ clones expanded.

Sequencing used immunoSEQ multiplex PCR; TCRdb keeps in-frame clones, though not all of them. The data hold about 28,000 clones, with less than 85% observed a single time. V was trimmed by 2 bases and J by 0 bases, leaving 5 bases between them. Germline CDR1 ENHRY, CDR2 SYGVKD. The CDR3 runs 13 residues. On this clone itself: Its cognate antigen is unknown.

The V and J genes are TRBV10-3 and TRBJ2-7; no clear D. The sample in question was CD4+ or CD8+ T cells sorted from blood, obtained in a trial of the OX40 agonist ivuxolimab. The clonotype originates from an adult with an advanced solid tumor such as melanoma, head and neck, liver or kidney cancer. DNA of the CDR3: TGTGCCATCAGTGAGGGCCCCTCCTACGAGCAGTACTTC. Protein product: CAISEGPSYEQYF.